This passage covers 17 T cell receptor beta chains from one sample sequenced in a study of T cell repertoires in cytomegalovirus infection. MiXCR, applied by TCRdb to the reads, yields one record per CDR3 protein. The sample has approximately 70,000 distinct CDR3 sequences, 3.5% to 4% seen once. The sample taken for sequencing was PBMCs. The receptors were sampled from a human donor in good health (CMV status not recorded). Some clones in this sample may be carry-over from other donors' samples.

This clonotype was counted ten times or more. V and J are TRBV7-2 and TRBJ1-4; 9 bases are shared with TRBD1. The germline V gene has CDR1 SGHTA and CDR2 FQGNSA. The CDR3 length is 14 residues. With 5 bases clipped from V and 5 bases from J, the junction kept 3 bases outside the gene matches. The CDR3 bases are TGTGCCAGCAGCCGACAGGGGGTGAATGAAAAACTGTTTTTT. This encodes CASSRQGVNEKLFF.

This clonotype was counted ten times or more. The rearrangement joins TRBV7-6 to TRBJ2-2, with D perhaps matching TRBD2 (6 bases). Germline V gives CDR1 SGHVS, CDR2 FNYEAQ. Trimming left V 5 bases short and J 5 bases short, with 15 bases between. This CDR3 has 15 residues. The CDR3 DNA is TGTGCCAGCAGCCCGGGACTTAGGGAAACCGGGGAGCTGTTTTTT. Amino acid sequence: CASSPGLRETGELFF.

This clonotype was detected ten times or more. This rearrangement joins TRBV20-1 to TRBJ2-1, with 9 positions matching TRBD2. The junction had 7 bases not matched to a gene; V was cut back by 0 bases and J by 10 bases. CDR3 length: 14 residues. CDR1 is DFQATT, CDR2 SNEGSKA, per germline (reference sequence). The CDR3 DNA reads TGCAGTGCTAGAGAGGGGGCGGGGGGGCTGGAGCAGTTCTTC. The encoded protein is CSAREGAGGLEQFF.

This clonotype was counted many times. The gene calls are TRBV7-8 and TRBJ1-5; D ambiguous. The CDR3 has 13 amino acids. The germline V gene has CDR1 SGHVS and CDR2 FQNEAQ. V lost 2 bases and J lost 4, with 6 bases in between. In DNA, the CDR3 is TGTGCCAGCAGCTTAAGCAGAAATCAGCCCCAGCATTTT. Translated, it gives CASSLSRNQPQHF. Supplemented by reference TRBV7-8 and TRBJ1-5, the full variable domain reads GAGVSQSPRYKVAKRGQDVALRCDPISGHVSLFWYQQALGQGPEFLTYFQNEAQLDKSGLPSDRFFAERPEGSVSTLKIQRTQQEDSAVYLCASSLSRNQPQHFGDGTRLSIL.

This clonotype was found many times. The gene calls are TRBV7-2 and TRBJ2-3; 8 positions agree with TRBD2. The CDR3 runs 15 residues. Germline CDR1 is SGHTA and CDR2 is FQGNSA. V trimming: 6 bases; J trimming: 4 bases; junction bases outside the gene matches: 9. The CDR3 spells CASRSRGGLPDTQYF. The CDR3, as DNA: TGTGCCAGCAGATCTCGGGGGGGCCTCCCAGATACGCAGTATTTT.

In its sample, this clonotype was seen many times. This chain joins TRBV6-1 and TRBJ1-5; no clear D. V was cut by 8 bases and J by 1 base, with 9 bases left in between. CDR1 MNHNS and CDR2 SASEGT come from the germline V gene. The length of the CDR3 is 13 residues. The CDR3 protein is CASDWRSNQPQHF. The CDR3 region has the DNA TGTGCCAGCGATTGGCGGAGCAATCAGCCCCAGCATTTT.

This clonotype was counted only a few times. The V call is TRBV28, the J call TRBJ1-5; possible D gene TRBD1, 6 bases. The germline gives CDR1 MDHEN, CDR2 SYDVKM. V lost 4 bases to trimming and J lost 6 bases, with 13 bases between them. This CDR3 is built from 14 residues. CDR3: CASSSPGGGQPQHF. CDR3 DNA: TGTGCCAGCAGTTCGCCGGGAGGGGGTCAGCCCCAGCATTTT.

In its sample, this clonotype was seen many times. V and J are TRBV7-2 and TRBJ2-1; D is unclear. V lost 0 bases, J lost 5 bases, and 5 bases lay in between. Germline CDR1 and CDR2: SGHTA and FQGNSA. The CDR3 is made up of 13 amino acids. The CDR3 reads CASSLAQNNEQFF. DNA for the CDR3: TGTGCCAGCAGCTTAGCCCAGAACAATGAGCAGTTCTTC.

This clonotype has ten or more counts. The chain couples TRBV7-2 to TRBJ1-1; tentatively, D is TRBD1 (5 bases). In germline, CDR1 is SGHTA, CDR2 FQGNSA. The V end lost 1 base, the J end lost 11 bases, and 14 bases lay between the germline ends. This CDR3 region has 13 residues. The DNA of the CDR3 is TGTGCCAGCAGCTTAGACAATCGGGGGACCGCTTTCTTT. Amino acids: CASSLDNRGTAFF.

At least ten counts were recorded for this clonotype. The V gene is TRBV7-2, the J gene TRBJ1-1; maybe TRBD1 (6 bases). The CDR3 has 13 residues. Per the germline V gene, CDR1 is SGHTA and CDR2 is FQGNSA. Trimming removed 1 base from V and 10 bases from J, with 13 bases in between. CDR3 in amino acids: CASSLEPQGGAFF. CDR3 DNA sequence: TGTGCCAGCAGCTTAGAGCCACAGGGTGGAGCTTTCTTT.

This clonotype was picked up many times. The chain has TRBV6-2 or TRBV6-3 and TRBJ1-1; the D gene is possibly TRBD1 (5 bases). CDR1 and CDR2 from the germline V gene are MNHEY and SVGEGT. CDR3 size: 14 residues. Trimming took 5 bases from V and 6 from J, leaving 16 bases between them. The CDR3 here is CASSPPGRAAEAFF. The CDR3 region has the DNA TGTGCCAGCAGTCCCCCAGGGAGGGCGGCTGAAGCTTTCTTT.

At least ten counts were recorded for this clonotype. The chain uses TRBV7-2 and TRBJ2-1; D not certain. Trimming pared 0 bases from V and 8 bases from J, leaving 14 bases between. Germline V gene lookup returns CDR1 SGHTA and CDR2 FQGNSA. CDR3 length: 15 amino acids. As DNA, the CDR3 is TGTGCCAGCAGCTTAGCGCCGGACCCCAGGCATGAGCAGTTCTTC. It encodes CASSLAPDPRHEQFF.

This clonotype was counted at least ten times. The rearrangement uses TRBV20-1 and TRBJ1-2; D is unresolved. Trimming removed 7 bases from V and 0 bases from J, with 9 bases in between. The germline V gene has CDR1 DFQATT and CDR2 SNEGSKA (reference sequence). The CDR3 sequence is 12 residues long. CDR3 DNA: TGCAGTGGGGTCCCAACTAACTATGGCTACACCTTC. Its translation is CSGVPTNYGYTF.

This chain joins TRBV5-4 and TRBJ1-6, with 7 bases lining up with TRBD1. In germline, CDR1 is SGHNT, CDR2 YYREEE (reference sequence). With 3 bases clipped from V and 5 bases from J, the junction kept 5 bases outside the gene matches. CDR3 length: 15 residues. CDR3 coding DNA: TGTGCCAGCAGCTCAAAGACAGGGAATAATTCACCCCTCCACTTT. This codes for CASSSKTGNNSPLHF.

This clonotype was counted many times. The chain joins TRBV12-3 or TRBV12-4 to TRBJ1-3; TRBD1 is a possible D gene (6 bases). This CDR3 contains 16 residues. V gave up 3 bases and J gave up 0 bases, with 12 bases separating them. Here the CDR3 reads CASSFRGRSSGNTIYF. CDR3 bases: TGTGCCAGCAGTTTTCGGGGGCGATCCTCTGGAAACACCATATATTTT.

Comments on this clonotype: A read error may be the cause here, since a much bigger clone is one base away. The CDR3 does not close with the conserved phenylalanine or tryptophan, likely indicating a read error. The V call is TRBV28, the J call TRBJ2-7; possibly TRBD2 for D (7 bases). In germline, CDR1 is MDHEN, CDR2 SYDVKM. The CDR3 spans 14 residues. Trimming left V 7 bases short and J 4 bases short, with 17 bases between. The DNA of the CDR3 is TGTGCCAGCAAGGGGACGGGGGGCCGGTACGAGCAGTACATC. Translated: CASKGTGGRYEQYI.

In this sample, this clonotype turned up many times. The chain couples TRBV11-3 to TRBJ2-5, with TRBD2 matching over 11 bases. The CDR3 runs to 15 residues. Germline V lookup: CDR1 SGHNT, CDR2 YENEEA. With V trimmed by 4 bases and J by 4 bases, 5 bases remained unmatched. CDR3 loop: CASSSGTSGGETQYF. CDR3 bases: TGTGCCAGCAGCTCAGGGACTAGCGGTGGAGAGACCCAGTACTTC.